One sample yielded the 27 T cell receptor beta chains listed below, sequenced in a study of cytomegalovirus exposure and HLA in healthy donors. With 60 Vbeta and 13 Jbeta primers, the PCR was carried out. Sequencing used immunoSEQ multiplex PCR; TCRdb keeps in-frame clones, though not all of them. The sample lists some 70,000 clones; 80% to 90% were seen once. The sequenced sample was PBMCs. Every receptor here comes from a human donor in good health.

Only a few counts were recorded for this clone. J is TRBJ2-1 and V is TRBV29-1; no reliable D call. The CDR3 extends over 13 amino acids. V dropped 7 bases and J dropped 4 bases, with 14 bases sitting between them. Germline values: CDR1 SQVTM, CDR2 ANQGSEA. CDR3 sequence (DNA): TGCAGCGCCAATGAACGCGGATACAATGAGCAGTTCTTC. It specifies CSANERGYNEQFF.

V gene TRBV10-3 combines with J gene TRBJ1-1; 8 nucleotides match TRBD1. Trimming removed 2 bases from V and 5 bases from J; junction bases left unmatched: 7. The V gene's germline CDR1 is ENHRY and CDR2 SYGVKD. The CDR3 has 15 residues. The CDR3 here is CAISEPGQGRTEAFF. The CDR3 DNA follows: TGTGCCATCAGTGAGCCCGGACAGGGACGGACTGAAGCTTTCTTT.

The V call is TRBV11-2, the J call TRBJ2-2, with 11 bases that match TRBD1. The J segment lost 7 bases and the V segment lost 4 bases, leaving 11 bases of the junction unmatched. Per germline, CDR1 SGHAT and CDR2 FQNNGV. This CDR3 is 17 amino acids long. CDR3 residues: CASSSRGQGDGIGELFF. DNA of the CDR3: TGTGCCAGCAGCTCCCGGGGACAGGGGGATGGTATCGGGGAGCTGTTTTTT.

The chain is built from TRBV19 and TRBJ1-4, with D possibly TRBD1 on 5 matching bases. V was clipped by 3 bases and J by 7 bases, with 12 bases between them. The length of the CDR3 is 14 residues. CDR1 and CDR2 (germline): LNHDA, SQIVND (reference sequence). The CDR3 spells CASSMGRRGEKLFF. The DNA of the CDR3 is TGTGCCAGTAGTATGGGACGGAGGGGTGAAAAACTGTTTTTT.

This chain uses TRBV4-3 with TRBJ2-1; 11 bases match TRBD1. V shed 0 bases and J 7 bases; nucleotides not matched to a gene: 8. CDR3 length: 17 residues. The germline V gene encodes CDR1 LGHNA and CDR2 YSLEER. Here the CDR3 DNA reads TGCGCCAGCAGCCAAGATCGTGGGACAGGGGGTTTAAATGAGCAGTTCTTC. Translated: CASSQDRGTGGLNEQFF.

The rearrangement joins TRBV28 to TRBJ1-6; no reliable D call. Trimming shortened V by 6 bases and J by 7 bases, and 7 bases separated the two germline ends. Germline V gives CDR1 MDHEN, CDR2 SYDVKM. The CDR3 is 12 amino acids. CDR3 nucleotides: TGTGCCAGCAGGTCTAACAATTCACCCCTCCACTTT. Translated: CASRSNNSPLHF.

The table lists this clone with a count of one. The chain is built from TRBV6-4 and TRBJ2-1; D possibly corresponds to TRBD2 (6 bases). CDR1 and CDR2 from the germline V gene are MRHNA and SNTAGT. Trimming took off 6 bases at V and 0 bases at J, with 12 bases between the two ends. The CDR3 sequence is 15 residues long. In nucleotides, the CDR3 is TGTGCCAGCAGCCTCCTAGCGACCTCCTACAATGAGCAGTTCTTC. Translation: CASSLLATSYNEQFF.

The chain employs TRBV12-5 and TRBJ2-5, with 9 bases that match TRBD2. V was pared by 7 bases and J by 0 bases, with 3 bases of the junction left unmatched. Germline V gene sequence: CDR1 LGHNT, CDR2 FRNRAP. The CDR3 length is 14 residues. The CDR3 protein is CASALAGYQETQYF. The CDR3 DNA reads as TGTGCTAGTGCGCTAGCGGGGTACCAAGAGACCCAGTACTTC. The full variable domain, rest sourced from reference TRBV12-5 and TRBJ2-5, is DARVTQTPRHKVTEMGQEVTMRCQPILGHNTVFWYRQTMMQGLELLAYFRNRAPLDDSGMPKDRFSAEMPDATLATLKIQPSEPRDSAVYFCASALAGYQETQYFGPGTRLLVL.

The chain is built from TRBV29-1 and TRBJ2-3, with a tentative D call TRBD2 (5 bases). V shed 4 bases and J shed 0 bases, with 11 bases lying between them. Germline lookup yields CDR1 SQVTM and CDR2 ANQGSEA. The CDR3 sequence is 14 residues long. The CDR3 loop reads CSVGGLTSTDTQYF. CDR3 bases: TGCAGCGTTGGTGGACTTACTAGCACAGATACGCAGTATTTT.

The gene calls are TRBV10-3 and TRBJ2-3; 12 bases map to TRBD2. Germline assignment: CDR1 ENHRY and CDR2 SYGVKD. Trimming at V came to 4 bases and at J to 3 bases, leaving 5 bases not matched to a gene. The CDR3 totals 16 residues. The CDR3 spells CAISVGLAGTTDTQYF. CDR3 bases: TGTGCCATCAGTGTTGGACTAGCGGGGACAACAGATACGCAGTATTTT.

The V and J genes are TRBV7-9 and TRBJ2-5; D is possibly TRBD2 (5 bases). CDR3 length: 19 residues. V lost 5 bases, J lost 5 bases, and 30 bases lay in between. Germline lookup yields CDR1 SEHNR and CDR2 FQNEAQ (reference sequence). CDR3 bases: TGTGCCAGCAGCCCCCGTCAGGAGGTAGCGCCGGCGTTATGGGAGACCCAGTACTTC. As protein: CASSPRQEVAPALWETQYF. Complete variable domain (other parts from reference TRBV7-9 and TRBJ2-5): DTGVSQNPRHKITKRGQNVTFRCDPISEHNRLYWYRQTLGQGPEFLTYFQNEAQLEKSRLLSDRFSAERPKGSFSTLEIQRTEQGDSAMYLCASSPRQEVAPALWETQYFGPGTRLLVL.

The rearrangement links TRBV27 to TRBJ2-6, with TRBD1 identical over 9 bases. Per germline, CDR1 MNHEY and CDR2 SMNVEV (reference sequence). Losses at the gene ends were 6 bases for V and 4 bases for J; bases not matched to a gene: 7. There are 16 residues in the CDR3. DNA for the CDR3: TGTGCCAGCAGAAAACAGGGGGCGGGGGGGGCCAACGTCCTGACTTTC. As protein: CASRKQGAGGANVLTF.

J is TRBJ1-4 and V is TRBV7-9; D gene uncertain. CDR1 is SEHNR and CDR2 is FQNEAQ in the germline V gene (reference sequence). V shed 1 base and J shed 7 bases, with 10 bases lying between them. The CDR3 loop spans 14 amino acids. The CDR3 DNA reads TGTGCCAGCAGCTTAGGGGGTGAGGGTGAAAAACTGTTTTTT. Translation: CASSLGGEGEKLFF.

This chain joins TRBV5-6 and TRBJ1-2; 7 bases fit TRBD1. V was pared by 4 bases and J by 8 bases, with 8 bases of the junction left unmatched. CDR1 SGHDT and CDR2 YYEEEE come from the germline V gene. The CDR3 runs to 13 residues. For the CDR3, the DNA is TGTGCCAGCAGCACTGGGTCAGGGGGAGGCTACACCTTC. Protein: CASSTGSGGGYTF.

V usage is TRBV19 and J usage is TRBJ1-3, with TRBD1 identical over 9 bases. V lost 3 bases and J lost 2; bases outside the gene matches: 2. Germline V gene sequence: CDR1 LNHDA, CDR2 SQIVND (reference sequence). This CDR3 comprises 15 residues. CDR3 coding DNA: TGTGCCAGTAGTATCCGGACAGGGGCTGGAAACACCATATATTTT. This codes for CASSIRTGAGNTIYF.

The chain has TRBV7-9 and TRBJ2-7; 7 nucleotides agree with TRBD1. J was trimmed by 6 bases and V by 5 bases; bases with no gene match: 13. The germline CDR1 and CDR2 sequences are SEHNR and FQNEAQ (reference sequence). The CDR3 contains 15 residues. In DNA, the CDR3 is TGTGCCAGCAGCGCCAGGACAGGAGTAGTAAGCGAGCAGTACTTC. Its translation is CASSARTGVVSEQYF.

The chain combines TRBV25-1 with TRBJ1-6; 8 bases match TRBD1. Trimming took 3 bases from V and 5 from J; bases not matched to a gene: 6. Germline-derived CDR1 and CDR2 are MGHDK and SYGVNS. The length of the CDR3 is 16 residues. The CDR3 coding sequence is TGTGCCAGCAGTGACGCCCAGACAGGGGATAATTCACCCCTCCACTTT. Its protein product is CASSDAQTGDNSPLHF.

The chain employs TRBV5-1 and TRBJ1-2; D may be TRBD1 (6 bases). V lost 2 bases, J lost 4 bases, and 9 bases lay in between. This CDR3 spans 13 amino acids. CDR1 SGHRS and CDR2 YFSETQ come from the germline V gene. This CDR3 is CASSLRDTYGYTF. In nucleotides, the CDR3 is TGCGCCAGCAGCTTACGGGACACCTATGGCTACACCTTC.

J is TRBJ2-7 and V is TRBV29-1; no reliable D call. Germline V gene sequence: CDR1 SQVTM, CDR2 ANQGSEA. This CDR3 is 14 amino acids long. Trimming pared 4 bases from V and 0 bases from J, leaving 13 bases between. This CDR3 reads CSVVRSETSYEQYF. For the CDR3, the DNA is TGCAGCGTTGTAAGATCGGAGACCTCCTACGAGCAGTACTTC.

This chain links TRBV10-2 with TRBJ2-5, with D hard to call. The CDR3 is made up of 12 amino acids. The V end was cut by 4 bases, the J end by 4 bases, with 7 bases between. Germline assignment: CDR1 WSHSY and CDR2 SAAADI. DNA for the CDR3: TGCGCCAGCAGTGTCAGTGGAGAGACCCAGTACTTC. This sequence encodes CASSVSGETQYF.

The V and J genes are TRBV28 and TRBJ1-1, with a possible D match to TRBD1 (5 bases). This CDR3 is 14 amino acids long. Germline-derived CDR1 and CDR2 are MDHEN and SYDVKM. Trimming took 7 bases from V and 1 from J, leaving 13 bases between them. The CDR3 protein is CASILRGKNTEAFF. The CDR3 DNA is TGTGCCAGCATCCTCCGGGGGAAGAACACTGAAGCTTTCTTT.

The chain carries TRBV5-6 and TRBJ1-5, with a tentative D call TRBD1 (5 bases). The CDR3 has 13 amino acids. V was clipped by 4 bases and J by 3 bases, with 8 bases between them. Germline V gene sequence: CDR1 SGHDT, CDR2 YYEEEE. The CDR3 DNA is TGTGCCAGCAGCAGACAGCTCAATCAGCCCCAGCATTTT. It codes for CASSRQLNQPQHF.

The chain has TRBV10-3 and TRBJ1-5; 8 positions agree with TRBD1. V shed 3 bases, J shed 6 bases, and the junction held 4 bases outside the gene matches. The CDR3 sequence is 14 residues long. Germline CDR1 and CDR2: ENHRY and SYGVKD. CDR3: CAISEAGGSQPQHF. DNA for the CDR3: TGTGCCATCAGTGAAGCAGGGGGCAGTCAGCCCCAGCATTTT.

This clone has just a few counts. The rearrangement links TRBV11-2 to TRBJ1-1; no firm D call. Germline CDR1 reads SGHAT; CDR2 reads FQNNGV. The CDR3 runs 14 residues. Deletions cut 0 bases from V and 6 bases from J, with 11 bases between. CDR3 protein: CASSLDSLPAEAFF. The CDR3 nucleotides read TGTGCCAGCAGCTTAGATTCCCTTCCCGCTGAAGCTTTCTTT.

This clone was found once. V gene TRBV18 combines with J gene TRBJ1-5, with D hard to call. Trimming left V 4 bases short and J 11 bases short, with 27 bases between. The CDR3 has 17 amino acids. CDR1 and CDR2 (germline): KGHSH, LQKENI. This CDR3 reads CASSLSEIASAVGTQHF. CDR3 DNA: TGTGCCAGCTCACTCTCAGAAATAGCGAGCGCCGTAGGGACCCAGCATTTT.

The chain is built from TRBV19 and TRBJ2-1; a weak D match, TRBD1 (6 bases). From germline, CDR1 is LNHDA and CDR2 SQIVND (reference sequence). This CDR3 is built from 16 residues. Trimming took off 9 bases at V and 6 bases at J, with 24 bases between the two ends. The CDR3 coding sequence is TGTGCCAGCACCCCGAGCTACCTCCAAGGGGGCAATGAGCAGTTCTTC. Protein sequence: CASTPSYLQGGNEQFF.

Only a few counts were recorded for this clone. The chain couples TRBV5-1 to TRBJ2-4, with 10 bases lining up with TRBD1. V lost 5 bases, J lost 5 bases, and 4 bases stayed unmatched. Looked up from germline, CDR1 is SGHRS and CDR2 is YFSETQ. The CDR3 runs 14 residues. CDR3 coding DNA: TGCGCCAGCAGACGACAGGGGGCCGAAAACATTCAGTACTTC. Translated, it gives CASRRQGAENIQYF.